This TCR beta chain was recovered during a study of Graves' ophthalmopathy and Graves' hyperthyroidism. Amplification targeted the TCR beta CDR3 regions, with RNA transcripts as the source material. Amplification began with first-round RT-PCR using HTBI primers, then second-round multiplex PCR was performed. One entry per CDR3 protein, called by TCRdb with MiXCR from the multiplex PCR reads. The sample lists some 380,000 distinct CDR3 sequences, over 15% occurring once. The origin of this receptor is a woman in her late teens or twenties with stable Graves' hyperthyroidism. The sample comprised peripheral blood.

The CDR3 DNA reads TGTGCCAGCAGTTGTGGGACTTGGGGAGCCTACGAGCAGTACTTC. It translates to CASSCGTWGAYEQYF. This chain uses TRBV6-2 or TRBV6-3 with TRBJ2-7; D perhaps matches TRBD2 (6 bases). The CDR3 has 15 amino acids. V lost 4 bases and J lost 2, with 15 bases in between. The germline CDR1 and CDR2 sequences are MNHEY and SVGEGT.